This entry lists 18 T cell receptor beta chains sequenced from one sample in a study of cytomegalovirus exposure and HLA in healthy donors. Primers for the PCR totalled 60 Vbeta and 13 Jbeta. Clones were read by immunoSEQ multiplex PCR, and TCRdb kept only the in-frame ones, dropping some. Among 100,000 to 150,000 clones listed, more than 60% were seen once. Input material: PBMCs. The receptors stem from a middle-aged woman in good health and CMV-seronegative.

The chain combines TRBV5-4 with TRBJ1-4, with D perhaps matching TRBD1 (5 bases). From germline, CDR1 is SGHNT and CDR2 YYREEE (reference sequence). V lost 0 bases and J lost 7, with 10 bases in between. The CDR3 runs 14 residues. The CDR3 DNA follows: TGTGCCAGCAGCTTGGAGGGGTTGGGTGAAAAACTGTTTTTT. This sequence encodes CASSLEGLGEKLFF.

The V and J genes are TRBV28 and TRBJ1-2, with D possibly being TRBD1 (5 bases). The CDR3 is 14 amino acids. CDR1 and CDR2 (germline): MDHEN, SYDVKM. V was pared by 6 bases and J by 4 bases, with 15 bases between. CDR3: CASRLQGLGYGYTF. CDR3 nucleotides: TGTGCCAGCAGGCTTCAGGGCCTCGGCTATGGCTACACCTTC.

The chain recombines TRBV6-5 with TRBJ2-3, with 10 bases fitting TRBD2. The CDR3 sequence is 14 residues long. Germline loops: CDR1 MNHEY, CDR2 SVGAGI. Trimming took 6 bases from V and 5 from J; bases not matched to a gene: 5. CDR3: CASREAGGLDTQYF. In DNA, the CDR3 is TGTGCCAGCAGGGAAGCGGGGGGGTTAGATACGCAGTATTTT.

This rearrangement joins TRBV4-1 to TRBJ2-1, with 11 bases matching TRBD2. Germline V gives CDR1 MGHRA, CDR2 YSYEKL. This CDR3 comprises 15 residues. V lost 1 base and J lost 4; bases outside the gene matches: 0. The CDR3 sequence is CASSQGTSGYNEQFF. The CDR3 nucleotides are TGCGCCAGCAGCCAAGGGACTAGCGGGTACAATGAGCAGTTCTTC.

Written as DNA, the CDR3 is TGTGCCATCGGTCACAATGAGCAGTTCTTC. Protein: CAIGHNEQFF. The rearrangement joins TRBV27 to TRBJ2-1; D is uncertain. Looked up from germline, CDR1 is MNHEY and CDR2 is SMNVEV (reference sequence). The CDR3 spans 10 residues. With 10 bases removed from V and 5 bases from J, the gap between germline ends came to 6 bases.

The chain uses TRBV30 and TRBJ2-3; D is possibly TRBD2 (6 bases). The CDR3 covers 16 residues. Trimming took off 2 bases at V and 3 bases at J, with 18 bases between the two ends. CDR1 and CDR2 (germline): GTSNPN, SVGIG (reference sequence). DNA for the CDR3: TGTGCCTGGAGTCCACTAAGGAGGGGAAATACAGATACGCAGTATTTT. The encoded protein is CAWSPLRRGNTDTQYF.

V usage is TRBV11-3 and J usage is TRBJ2-7; 7 bases are shared with TRBD1. The ends lost 5 bases at V and 2 bases at J; junction bases unmatched: 6. This CDR3 contains 14 residues. The germline V gene encodes CDR1 SGHNT and CDR2 YENEEA. The CDR3 sequence is CASSQTGTAYEQYF. CDR3 DNA: TGTGCCAGCAGCCAGACAGGGACGGCCTACGAGCAGTACTTC.

This clone was detected once. This chain connects TRBV4-2 to TRBJ2-2; 11 nucleotides align to TRBD2. The CDR3 length is 16 residues. From germline, CDR1 is LGHNA and CDR2 YNFKEQ. V lost 0 bases to trimming and J lost 5 bases; unmatched junction nucleotides: 2. The CDR3: CASSQEIAGGTGELFF. For the CDR3, the DNA is TGTGCCAGCAGCCAAGAAATAGCGGGAGGGACCGGGGAGCTGTTTTTT.

This chain uses TRBV6-5 with TRBJ2-7; D unresolved. The CDR3 has 15 residues. Germline lookup yields CDR1 MNHEY and CDR2 SVGAGI. Trimming stripped 4 bases from V and 2 bases from J, with 15 bases between. The CDR3 sequence: CASSSPPPGPYEQYF. The CDR3 DNA reads TGTGCCAGCAGTTCTCCGCCACCAGGCCCCTACGAGCAGTACTTC.

The rearrangement links TRBV19 to TRBJ2-7; TRBD2 matches at 10 bases. CDR1 LNHDA and CDR2 SQIVND come from the germline V gene (reference sequence). With 4 bases clipped from V and 5 bases from J, the junction kept 5 bases outside the gene matches. CDR3 length equals 14 residues. The CDR3 loop is CASSKLAGVDEQYF. The DNA of the CDR3 is TGTGCCAGTAGTAAGCTAGCGGGAGTTGACGAGCAGTACTTC.

V gene TRBV10-3 combines with J gene TRBJ2-5; weak D call: TRBD1 (6 bases). CDR3 length equals 13 residues. CDR1 is ENHRY and CDR2 is SYGVKD in the germline V gene. The V end was cut by 6 bases, the J end by 4 bases, with 12 bases between. In nucleotides, the CDR3 is TGTGCCATCAGGGAGACAGGACCAGAGACCCAGTACTTC. Translating it yields CAIRETGPETQYF.

This clone was observed a handful of times. The V call is TRBV28, the J call TRBJ1-2; a possible D gene is TRBD1 (6 bases). The germline V gene encodes CDR1 MDHEN and CDR2 SYDVKM. This CDR3 comprises 12 residues. The V end lost 1 base, the J end lost 8 bases, and 8 bases lay between the germline ends. The CDR3 loop is CASSLLDRGYTF. The DNA for the CDR3 is TGTGCCAGCAGTTTATTAGACAGGGGCTACACCTTC.

The chain employs TRBV27 and TRBJ1-1; TRBD1 matches at 8 bases. V dropped 8 bases and J dropped 13; count of bases not matched to a gene: 15. This CDR3 region has 13 residues. Germline V gene sequence: CDR1 MNHEY, CDR2 SMNVEV (reference sequence). The CDR3 reads CASGGQVIITGFF. In DNA, the CDR3 is TGTGCCAGCGGGGGACAGGTCATTATTACGGGTTTCTTT.

With respect to this clone: At one end, the junction sequence differs from germline, possibly due to a read error. J is TRBJ1-6 and V is TRBV7-9, with 12 bases aligning to TRBD1. The CDR3 runs to 16 residues. In germline, CDR1 is SEHNR, CDR2 FQNEAQ (reference sequence). Here the CDR3 reads CSSSLGTGGLRSPLHF. CDR3 bases: TGTTCCAGCAGCTTAGGGACAGGGGGCCTAAGGTCACCCCTCCACTTT.

The chain combines TRBV9 with TRBJ1-4; D unresolved. The CDR3 is 15 amino acids. Germline V CDR1 and CDR2: SGDLS, YYNGEE. Deletions cut 0 bases from V and 3 bases from J, with 9 bases between. CDR3 coding DNA: TGTGCCAGCAGCGTAGGTGGCTTTTCTAATGAAAAACTGTTTTTT. As protein: CASSVGGFSNEKLFF.

The V call is TRBV15, the J call TRBJ2-1; possible D gene TRBD2, 5 bases. The ends were cut back, 5 bases at V and 9 bases at J, with 11 bases in the middle. CDR1 LNHNV and CDR2 YYDKDF come from the germline V gene (reference sequence). The CDR3 is 12 residues long. The CDR3 coding sequence is TGTGCCACCAGCGGCGGGTCTGGTGAGCAGTTCTTC. It is translated as CATSGGSGEQFF. The full variable domain, its missing parts supplied by reference TRBV15 and TRBJ2-1, is DAMVIQNPRYQVTQFGKPVTLSCSQTLNHNVMYWYQQKSSQAPKLLFHYYDKDFNNEADTPDNFQSRRPNTSFCFLDIRSPGLGDTAMYLCATSGGSGEQFFGPGTRLTVL.

V usage is TRBV10-3 and J usage is TRBJ1-2, with TRBD1 matching 8 bases. Losses at the gene ends were 4 bases for V and 6 bases for J; bases not matched to a gene: 7. The CDR3 has 14 residues. The V gene's germline CDR1 is ENHRY and CDR2 SYGVKD. CDR3 sequence (DNA): TGTGCCATCAGTGTGCCAGGGGGCTTGGATGGCTACACCTTC. It is translated as CAISVPGGLDGYTF.

The V call is TRBV27, the J call TRBJ2-1; TRBD2 agrees at 10 bases. The trim removed 8 bases at V and 8 bases at J, leaving 15 bases unmatched. CDR1 is MNHEY and CDR2 is SMNVEV in the germline V gene (reference sequence). The CDR3 contains 16 residues. CDR3 residues: CASGHGVASGGHEQFF. The DNA for the CDR3 is TGTGCCAGCGGCCACGGTGTGGCTAGCGGGGGCCATGAGCAGTTCTTC.